Listed below are T cell receptor beta chains from one sample, sequenced in a study of cytomegalovirus exposure and HLA in healthy donors. Assay used: immunoSEQ multiplex PCR; TCRdb lists only in-frame clones, some missing. The sample yields 35,000 to 55,000 clones, around 73% seen once. The specimen sequenced was PBMCs. Receptors were obtained from a woman in her twenties or thirties in good health and CMV-seronegative. CDR3s leave out the opening cysteine and the closing phenylalanine or tryptophan. The order of the fields is clone size, V gene, CDR3 protein. Not every row has a clone size; where given, it reads once, few, many or a size class.

abundance: NA; v_gene: TRBV5-6; CDR3aa: ASSLQGTSSYNEQF
abundance: NA; v_gene: TRBV14; CDR3aa: ASSLNGRTQY
abundance: NA; v_gene: TRBV2; CDR3aa: ASSEGQVTRDTGELF
abundance: NA; v_gene: TRBV6-4; CDR3aa: ASRSARGTGEENEQF
abundance: NA; v_gene: TRBV29-1; CDR3aa: TEENGRAAEQF
abundance: NA; v_gene: TRBV7-2; CDR3aa: ASSLIEATGELF
abundance: NA; v_gene: TRBV30; CDR3aa: AWSDRDPYEQY
abundance: NA; v_gene: TRBV7-6; CDR3aa: ASSLAAGDQPQH
abundance: once; v_gene: TRBV20-1; CDR3aa: SARPQETQY
abundance: NA; v_gene: TRBV5-4; CDR3aa: ASSPHPTSGGVGTDTQY
abundance: NA; v_gene: TRBV2; CDR3aa: ASSEEARGNNEQF
abundance: NA; v_gene: TRBV4-1; CDR3aa: ASSQGGAEAF
abundance: NA; v_gene: TRBV2; CDR3aa: ASRLDRDPTTKGYT
abundance: NA; v_gene: TRBV2; CDR3aa: ASRPTSGGAIEQY
abundance: few; v_gene: TRBV28; CDR3aa: ASSRDREAF
abundance: NA; v_gene: TRBV7-9; CDR3aa: ASSPWTGGAETQY
abundance: NA; v_gene: TRBV9; CDR3aa: ASSVGANSASYNEQF
abundance: NA; v_gene: TRBV30; CDR3aa: AWSRGRTDEQY
abundance: NA; v_gene: TRBV7-2; CDR3aa: ASSWAGPLANEQY
abundance: NA; v_gene: TRBV6-1; CDR3aa: ASSDGTAYEQY
abundance: NA; v_gene: TRBV29-1; CDR3aa: SVKAGGGYNEQF
abundance: few; v_gene: TRBV19; CDR3aa: ASSIIANTEAF
abundance: NA; v_gene: TRBV30; CDR3aa: AWSRRDSTGELF
abundance: NA; v_gene: TRBV30; CDR3aa: AWSVPRWTSGRNQWEQF
abundance: few; v_gene: TRBV11-2; CDR3aa: ASSLPGEKLF
abundance: few; v_gene: TRBV6-1; CDR3aa: ASSIRGSDEKLF
abundance: NA; v_gene: TRBV5-1; CDR3aa: ASSEQGADKLF
abundance: NA; v_gene: TRBV29-1; CDR3aa: SVRQGDQPQH
abundance: few; v_gene: TRBV19; CDR3aa: ASSHGLGRGTEAF
abundance: once; v_gene: TRBV2; CDR3aa: ASSEKDRVVEEQY
abundance: NA; v_gene: TRBV4-2; CDR3aa: ASSQGVFGPTAGPLH
abundance: NA; v_gene: TRBV28; CDR3aa: ASSSWENQPQH
abundance: NA; v_gene: TRBV15; CDR3aa: ATSREGQGGSEQY
abundance: NA; v_gene: TRBV4-2; CDR3aa: ASSQETSGSANTGELF
abundance: NA; v_gene: TRBV6-5; CDR3aa: ASSYAPPTVNYGYT
abundance: few; v_gene: TRBV27; CDR3aa: ASSFGGQGTGELF
abundance: NA; v_gene: TRBV6-6; CDR3aa: ASSTPGEKLF
abundance: NA; v_gene: TRBV5-4; CDR3aa: ASSLDGGFTDTQY
abundance: NA; v_gene: TRBV7-9; CDR3aa: ASSFLGTWTY
abundance: NA; v_gene: TRBV6-1; CDR3aa: ASSEVLNTGELF
abundance: many; v_gene: TRBV4-2; CDR3aa: ASSQVTGGDYNEQF
abundance: few; v_gene: TRBV27; CDR3aa: ATTTGNQPQH
abundance: NA; v_gene: TRBV13; CDR3aa: ASSPGGYNEQF
abundance: NA; v_gene: TRBV30; CDR3aa: AWSTGTGGDEQY
abundance: NA; v_gene: TRBV30; CDR3aa: AWSVLGQGMDTQY
abundance: many; v_gene: TRBV28; CDR3aa: ASSLPGPSYGYT
abundance: NA; v_gene: TRBV6-1; CDR3aa: ASSVSLRSYNEQF
abundance: NA; v_gene: TRBV7-6; CDR3aa: ASSGPGGVGYT
abundance: NA; v_gene: TRBV11-2; CDR3aa: ASSLIKTITPRELF
abundance: NA; v_gene: TRBV6-1; CDR3aa: ATRWDSGSYEQY
abundance: NA; v_gene: TRBV6-1; CDR3aa: ASSPRRAGYGYT
abundance: NA; v_gene: TRBV5-6; CDR3aa: ASSRFTLQGYGYT
abundance: few; v_gene: TRBV19; CDR3aa: ASSQTGAHSYEQY